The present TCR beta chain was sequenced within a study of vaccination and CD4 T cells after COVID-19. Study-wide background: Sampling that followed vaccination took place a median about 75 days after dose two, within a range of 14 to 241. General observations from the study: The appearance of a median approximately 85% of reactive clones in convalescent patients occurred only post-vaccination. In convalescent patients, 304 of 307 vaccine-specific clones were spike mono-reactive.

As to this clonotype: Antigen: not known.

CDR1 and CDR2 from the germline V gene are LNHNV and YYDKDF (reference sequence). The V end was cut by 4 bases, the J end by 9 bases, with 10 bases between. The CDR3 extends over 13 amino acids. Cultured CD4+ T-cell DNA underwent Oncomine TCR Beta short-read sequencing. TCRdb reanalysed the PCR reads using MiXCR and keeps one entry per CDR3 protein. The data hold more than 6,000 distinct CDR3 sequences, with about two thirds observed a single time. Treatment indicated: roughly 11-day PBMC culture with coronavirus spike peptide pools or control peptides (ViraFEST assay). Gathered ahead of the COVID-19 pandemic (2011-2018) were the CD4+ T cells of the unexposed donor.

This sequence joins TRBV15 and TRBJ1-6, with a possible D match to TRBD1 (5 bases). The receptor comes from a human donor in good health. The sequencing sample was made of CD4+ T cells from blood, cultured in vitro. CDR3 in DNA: TGTGCCACCAGCACAGGGCGGAGTTCACCCCTCCACTTT. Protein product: CATSTGRSSPLHF.